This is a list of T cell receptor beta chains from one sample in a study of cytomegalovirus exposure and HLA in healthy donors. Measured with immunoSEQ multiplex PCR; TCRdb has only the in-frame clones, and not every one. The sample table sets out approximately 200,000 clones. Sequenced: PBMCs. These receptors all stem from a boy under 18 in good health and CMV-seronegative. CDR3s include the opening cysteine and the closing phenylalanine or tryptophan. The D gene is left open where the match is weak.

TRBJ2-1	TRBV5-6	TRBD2	CASSLGLAGGENEQFF	TGTGCCAGCAGCTTGGGACTAGCGGGGGGAGAGAATGAGCAGTTCTTC
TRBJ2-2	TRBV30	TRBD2	CAWSVRGGSTGELFF	TGTGCCTGGAGTGTACGGGGGGGGAGTACCGGGGAGCTGTTTTTT
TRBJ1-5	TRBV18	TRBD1	CASSPAFNRGRDSNQPQHF	TGTGCCAGCTCACCAGCCTTTAACAGGGGGAGGGATAGCAATCAGCCCCAGCATTTT
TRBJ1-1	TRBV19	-	CASSILGGPGEAFF	TGTGCCAGTAGTATATTGGGGGGGCCGGGGGAAGCTTTCTTT
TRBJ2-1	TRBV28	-	CASSLGGRVRVNEQFF	TGTGCCAGCAGTTTAGGAGGGCGCGTAAGGGTAAATGAGCAGTTCTTC
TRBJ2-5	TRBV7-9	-	CASSFLLAGKGTQYF	TGTGCCAGCAGCTTTCTTTTGGCGGGGAAGGGGACCCAGTACTTC
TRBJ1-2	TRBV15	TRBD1	CATAVGGQNYGYTF	TGTGCCACCGCGGTAGGGGGACAGAACTATGGCTACACCTTC
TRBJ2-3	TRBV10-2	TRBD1	CASSDTGQGGMGELTDTQYF	TGCGCCAGCAGTGATACGGGACAGGGCGGTATGGGCGAACTCACAGATACGCAGTATTTT
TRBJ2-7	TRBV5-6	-	CASSLDRSYEQYF	TGTGCCAGCAGCCTGGACAGATCGTACGAGCAGTACTTC
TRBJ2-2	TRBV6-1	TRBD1	CASSDQGAAGELFF	TGTGCCAGCAGTGACCAGGGGGCTGCCGGGGAGCTGTTTTTT
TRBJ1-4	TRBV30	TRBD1	CAWTATGTNEKLFF	TGTGCCTGGACCGCGACAGGGACTAATGAAAAACTGTTTTTT
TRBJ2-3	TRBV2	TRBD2	CASSQLAGGENTDTQYF	TGTGCCAGCAGTCAACTAGCGGGGGGGGAGAACACAGATACGCAGTATTTT
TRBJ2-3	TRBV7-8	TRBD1	CASSLTPGQMNTDTQYF	TGTGCCAGCAGCCTTACCCCGGGACAGATGAACACAGATACGCAGTATTTT
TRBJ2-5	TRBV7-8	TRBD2	CASSLGGGARRAQYF	TGTGCCAGCAGCCTTGGCGGGGGGGCCCGCAGGGCCCAGTACTTC
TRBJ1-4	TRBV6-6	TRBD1	CASSYGDRDYEKLFF	TGTGCCAGCAGTTACGGGGACAGGGACTATGAAAAACTGTTTTTT
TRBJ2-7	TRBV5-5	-	CASSLSSVYEQYF	TGTGCCAGCAGCTTGTCCTCTGTCTACGAGCAGTACTTC
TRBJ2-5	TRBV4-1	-	CASSQEGRGQETQYF	TGCGCCAGCAGCCAAGAGGGGCGGGGACAAGAGACCCAGTACTTC
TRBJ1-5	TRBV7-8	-	CASSLYQFGNQPQHF	TGTGCCAGCAGCTTGTATCAGTTTGGCAATCAGCCCCAGCATTTT
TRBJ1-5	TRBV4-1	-	CASSQIQASNQPQHF	TGCGCCAGCAGCCAAATACAGGCTAGCAATCAGCCCCAGCATTTT
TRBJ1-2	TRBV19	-	CASRSEQGYGYTF	TGTGCCAGCCGATCGGAACAGGGTTATGGCTACACCTTC
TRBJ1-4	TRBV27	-	CASSLWAASNEKLFF	TGTGCCAGCAGTTTATGGGCCGCTTCCAATGAAAAACTGTTTTTT
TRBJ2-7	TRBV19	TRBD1	CASSMGTGVFYEQYF	TGTGCCAGTAGTATGGGGACAGGAGTTTTCTACGAGCAGTACTTC
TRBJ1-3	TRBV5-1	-	CASSLTNSGNTIYF	TGCGCCAGCAGCCTCACAAACTCTGGAAACACCATATATTTT
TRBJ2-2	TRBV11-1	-	CASSLGAGVPGELFF	TGTGCCAGCAGCTTAGGAGCAGGGGTCCCCGGGGAGCTGTTTTTT
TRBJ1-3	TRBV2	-	CASSLEGQGGNTIYF	TGTGCCAGCAGTTTAGAAGGGCAGGGAGGAAACACCATATATTTT
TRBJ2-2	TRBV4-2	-	CASSQVGTSNTGELFF	TGTGCCAGCAGTCAAGTCGGGACTTCGAACACCGGGGAGCTGTTTTTT
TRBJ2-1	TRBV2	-	CASSETVYNEQFF	TGTGCCAGCAGTGAAACAGTCTACAATGAGCAGTTCTTC
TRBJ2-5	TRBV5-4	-	CASSFRGQETQYF	TGTGCCAGCAGCTTCCGGGGCCAAGAGACCCAGTACTTC
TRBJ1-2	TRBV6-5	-	CASSYSSSQGYGYTF	TGTGCCAGCAGTTACTCGAGTTCGCAGGGCTATGGCTACACCTTC
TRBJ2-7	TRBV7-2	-	CASSLTESYEQYF	TGTGCCAGCAGCTTAACAGAATCCTACGAGCAGTACTTC
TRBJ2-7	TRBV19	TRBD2	CASSTTRLSGGVYEQYF	TGTGCCAGTAGTACCACCCGATTGAGCGGGGGTGTCTACGAGCAGTACTTC
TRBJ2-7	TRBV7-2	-	CASSLFFGEGEQYF	TGTGCCAGCAGCTTATTTTTTGGTGAGGGCGAGCAGTACTTC
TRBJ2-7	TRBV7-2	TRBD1	CASSWAGGDRGREQYF	TGTGCCAGCAGCTGGGCGGGTGGGGACAGGGGGCGGGAGCAGTACTTC
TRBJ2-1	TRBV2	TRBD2	CASSEPEGGGAGNEQFF	TGTGCCAGCAGTGAACCGGAGGGCGGGGGGGCTGGCAATGAGCAGTTCTTC
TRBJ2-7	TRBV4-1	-	CASRARRFSSYEQYF	TGCGCCAGCAGGGCCCGCAGGTTCAGCTCCTACGAGCAGTACTTC
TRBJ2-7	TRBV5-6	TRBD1	CASSYGTGPYEQYF	TGTGCCAGCAGCTACGGGACAGGCCCTTACGAGCAGTACTTC
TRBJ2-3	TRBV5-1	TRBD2	CASTGGATDTQYF	TGCGCCAGTACCGGGGGGGCCACAGATACGCAGTATTTT
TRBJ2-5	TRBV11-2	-	CASSIQRGETQYF	TGTGCCAGCAGTATTCAGAGGGGGGAGACCCAGTACTTC
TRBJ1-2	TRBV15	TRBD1	CATSTRTGGQKGYGYTF	TGTGCCACCAGCACCCGGACAGGGGGTCAGAAGGGCTATGGCTACACCTTC
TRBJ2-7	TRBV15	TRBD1	CATSPDRGLSSEQYF	TGTGCCACCAGCCCCGACAGGGGGCTGTCAAGCGAGCAGTACTTC
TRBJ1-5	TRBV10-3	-	CAISAEGVNQPQHF	TGTGCCATCAGTGCCGAGGGGGTCAATCAGCCCCAGCATTTT
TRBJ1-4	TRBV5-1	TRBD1	CASSGRDSLKEKLFF	TGCGCCAGCAGCGGACGGGACAGCTTAAAGGAAAAACTGTTTTTT
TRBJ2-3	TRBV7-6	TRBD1	CASSLAVTGLVGDTQYF	TGTGCCAGCAGCTTAGCAGTGACAGGGTTGGTCGGAGATACGCAGTATTTT
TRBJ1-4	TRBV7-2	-	CASSLAGREDEKLFF	TGTGCCAGCAGCTTGGCAGGCAGGGAGGATGAAAAACTGTTTTTT
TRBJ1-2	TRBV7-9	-	CASTSLEVLNYGYTF	TGTGCCAGCACCTCCCTCGAGGTTCTTAACTATGGCTACACCTTC
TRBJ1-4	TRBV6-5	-	CASRRGTTNEKLFF	TGTGCCAGCAGAAGGGGGACAACTAATGAAAAACTGTTTTTT